What follows is one TCR beta chain and its context. cDNA synthesis used the whole RNA isolate, giving expressed TCRB sequences. Assay used: immunoSEQ multiplex PCR; TCRdb lists only in-frame clones, some missing. The data hold 600,000 to 650,000 clones, with around 15% observed a single time. This sample was included in a study of beta chain features in type 1 diabetes. Per germline, CDR1 SGHNT and CDR2 YYREEE (reference sequence). V dropped 4 bases and J dropped 3; count of bases not matched to a gene: 5. CDR3 length: 14 amino acids. The sequence was collected from a man aged 18 to 29 in good health. The chain employs TRBV5-4 and TRBJ2-3; 7 nucleotides match TRBD1. Material for sequencing was naive CD4+ T cells from blood. CDR3 region: CASSVGQATDTQYF. In DNA, the CDR3 is TGTGCCAGCAGCGTTGGACAGGCGACAGATACGCAGTATTTT.